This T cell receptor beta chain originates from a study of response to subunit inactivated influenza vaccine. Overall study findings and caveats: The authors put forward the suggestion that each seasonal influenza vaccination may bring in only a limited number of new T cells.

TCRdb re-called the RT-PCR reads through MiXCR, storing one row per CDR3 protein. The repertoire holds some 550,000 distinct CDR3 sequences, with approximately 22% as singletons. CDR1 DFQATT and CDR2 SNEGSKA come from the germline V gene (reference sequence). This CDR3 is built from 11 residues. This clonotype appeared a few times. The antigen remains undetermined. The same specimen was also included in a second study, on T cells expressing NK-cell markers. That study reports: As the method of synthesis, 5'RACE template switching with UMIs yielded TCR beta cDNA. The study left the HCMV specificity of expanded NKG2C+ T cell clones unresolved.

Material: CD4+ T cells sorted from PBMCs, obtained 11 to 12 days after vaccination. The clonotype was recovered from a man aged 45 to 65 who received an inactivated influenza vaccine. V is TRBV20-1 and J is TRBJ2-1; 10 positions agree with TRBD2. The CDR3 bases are TGCAGAGGAGCGGGAGGGCCTCAGCAGTTCTTC. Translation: CRGAGGPQQFF.